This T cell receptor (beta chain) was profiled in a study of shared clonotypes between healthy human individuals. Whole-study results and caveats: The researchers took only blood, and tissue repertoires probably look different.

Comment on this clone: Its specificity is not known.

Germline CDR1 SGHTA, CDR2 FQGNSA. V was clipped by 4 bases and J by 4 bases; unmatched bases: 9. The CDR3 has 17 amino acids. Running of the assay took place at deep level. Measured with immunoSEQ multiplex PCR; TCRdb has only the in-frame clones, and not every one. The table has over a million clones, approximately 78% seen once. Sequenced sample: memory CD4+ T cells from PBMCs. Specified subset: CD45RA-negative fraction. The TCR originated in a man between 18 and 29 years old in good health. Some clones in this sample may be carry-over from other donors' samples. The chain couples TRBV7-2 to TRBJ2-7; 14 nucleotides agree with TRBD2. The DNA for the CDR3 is TGTGCCAGCAGCTCCCGATATGGACTAGCGGGAGGTTACGAGCAGTACTTC. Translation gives CASSSRYGLAGGYEQYF. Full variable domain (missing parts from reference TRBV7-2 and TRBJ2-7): GAGVSQSPSNKVTEKGKDVELRCDPISGHTALYWYRQSLGQGLEFLIYFQGNSAPDKSGLPSDRFSAERTGGSVSTLTIQRTQQEDSAVYLCASSSRYGLAGGYEQYFGPGTRLTVT.